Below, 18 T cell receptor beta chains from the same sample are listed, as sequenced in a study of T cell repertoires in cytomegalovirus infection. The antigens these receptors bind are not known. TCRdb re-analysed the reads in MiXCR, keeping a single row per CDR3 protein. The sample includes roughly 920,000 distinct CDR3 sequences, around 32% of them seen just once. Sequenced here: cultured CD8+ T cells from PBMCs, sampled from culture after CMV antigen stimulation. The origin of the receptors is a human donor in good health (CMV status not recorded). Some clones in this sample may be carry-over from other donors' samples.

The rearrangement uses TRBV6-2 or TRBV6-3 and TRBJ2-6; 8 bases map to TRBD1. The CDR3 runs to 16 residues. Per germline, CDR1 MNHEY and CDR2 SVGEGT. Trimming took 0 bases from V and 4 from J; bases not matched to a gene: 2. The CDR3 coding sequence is TGTGCCAGCAGTTACTCGACAGGGGTCGGGGCCAACGTCCTGACTTTC. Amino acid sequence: CASSYSTGVGANVLTF.

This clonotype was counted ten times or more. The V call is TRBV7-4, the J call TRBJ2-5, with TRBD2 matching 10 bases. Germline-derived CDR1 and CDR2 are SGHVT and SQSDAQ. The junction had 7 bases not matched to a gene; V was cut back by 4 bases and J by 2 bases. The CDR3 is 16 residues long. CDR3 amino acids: CASSYTATSGQETQYF. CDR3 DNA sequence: TGTGCCAGCAGCTATACAGCGACTAGCGGGCAAGAGACCCAGTACTTC.

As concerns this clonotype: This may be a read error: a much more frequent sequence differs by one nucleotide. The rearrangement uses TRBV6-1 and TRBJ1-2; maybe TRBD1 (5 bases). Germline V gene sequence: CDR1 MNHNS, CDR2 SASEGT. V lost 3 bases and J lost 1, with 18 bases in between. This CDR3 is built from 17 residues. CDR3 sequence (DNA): TGTGCCAGCAGTGACAAGGACGGGGGGATCTTTAACTATGGCTACACCTTC. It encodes CASSDKDGGIFNYGYTF.

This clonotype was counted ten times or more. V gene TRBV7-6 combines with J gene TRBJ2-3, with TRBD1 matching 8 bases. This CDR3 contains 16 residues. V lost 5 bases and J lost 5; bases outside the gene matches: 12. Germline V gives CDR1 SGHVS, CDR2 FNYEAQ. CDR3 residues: CASSEWDRMERDTQYF. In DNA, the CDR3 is TGTGCCAGCAGCGAGTGGGACAGGATGGAGCGAGATACGCAGTATTTT.

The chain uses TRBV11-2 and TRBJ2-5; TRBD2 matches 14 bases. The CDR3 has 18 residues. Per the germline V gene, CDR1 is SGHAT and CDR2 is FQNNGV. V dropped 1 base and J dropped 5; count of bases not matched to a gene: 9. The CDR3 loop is CASSLVPSGTSGGETQYF. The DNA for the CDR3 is TGTGCCAGCAGCTTAGTCCCCTCCGGGACTAGCGGGGGTGAGACCCAGTACTTC.

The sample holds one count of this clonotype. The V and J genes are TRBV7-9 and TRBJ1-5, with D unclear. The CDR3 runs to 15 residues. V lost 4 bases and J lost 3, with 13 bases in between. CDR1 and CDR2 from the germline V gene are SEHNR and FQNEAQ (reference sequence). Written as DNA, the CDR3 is TGTGCCAGCAGCTCGGACGGGAAAAACAATCAGCCCCAGCATTTT. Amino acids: CASSSDGKNNQPQHF.

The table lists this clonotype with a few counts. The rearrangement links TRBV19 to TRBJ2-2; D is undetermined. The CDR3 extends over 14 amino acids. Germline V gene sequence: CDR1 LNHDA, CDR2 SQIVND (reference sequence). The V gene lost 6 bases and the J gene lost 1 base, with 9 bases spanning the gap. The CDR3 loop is CASRYYRNTGELFF. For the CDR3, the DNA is TGTGCCAGTAGATACTACCGGAACACCGGGGAGCTGTTTTTT. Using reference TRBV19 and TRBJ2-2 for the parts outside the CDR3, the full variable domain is DGGITQSPKYLFRKEGQNVTLSCEQNLNHDAMYWYRQDPGQGLRLIYYSQIVNDFQKGDIAEGYSVSREKKESFPLTVTSAQKNPTAFYLCASRYYRNTGELFFGEGSRLTVL.

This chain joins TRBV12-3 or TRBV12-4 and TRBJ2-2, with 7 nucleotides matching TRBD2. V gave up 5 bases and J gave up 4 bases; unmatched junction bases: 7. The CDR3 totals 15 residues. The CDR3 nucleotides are TGTGCCAGCAGTATCGTCAGCGGGGCCACCGGGGAGCTGTTTTTT. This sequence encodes CASSIVSGATGELFF.

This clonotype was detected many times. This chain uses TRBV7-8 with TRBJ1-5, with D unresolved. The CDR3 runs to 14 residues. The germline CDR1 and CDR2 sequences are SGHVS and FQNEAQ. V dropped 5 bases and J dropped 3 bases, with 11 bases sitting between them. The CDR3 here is CASSQEADNQPQHF. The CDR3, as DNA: TGTGCCAGCAGCCAAGAGGCAGACAATCAGCCCCAGCATTTT.

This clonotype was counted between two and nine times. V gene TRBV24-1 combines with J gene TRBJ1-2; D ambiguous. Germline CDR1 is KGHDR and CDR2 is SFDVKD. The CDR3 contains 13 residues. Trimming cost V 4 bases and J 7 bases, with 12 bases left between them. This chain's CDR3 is CATSETDVSGYTF. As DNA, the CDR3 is TGTGCCACCAGTGAAACGGACGTGAGTGGCTACACCTTC.

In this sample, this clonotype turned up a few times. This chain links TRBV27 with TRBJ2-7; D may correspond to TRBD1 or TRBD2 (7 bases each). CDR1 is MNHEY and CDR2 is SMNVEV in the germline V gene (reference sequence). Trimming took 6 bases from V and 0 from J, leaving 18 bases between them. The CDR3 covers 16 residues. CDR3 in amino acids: CASSSRGEGASYEQYV. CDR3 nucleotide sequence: TGTGCCAGCAGCTCTCGCGGGGAGGGGGCCTCCTACGAGCAGTACGTC.

Here the CDR3 reads CAIRHGQGYTGELFF. The CDR3 bases are TGTGCCATCAGACACGGACAGGGCTACACCGGGGAGCTGTTTTTT. This chain joins TRBV10-3 and TRBJ2-2; TRBD1 matches 8 bases. Trimming removed 6 bases from V and 3 bases from J; junction bases left unmatched: 6. The CDR3 is made up of 15 amino acids. The germline CDR1 and CDR2 sequences are ENHRY and SYGVKD.

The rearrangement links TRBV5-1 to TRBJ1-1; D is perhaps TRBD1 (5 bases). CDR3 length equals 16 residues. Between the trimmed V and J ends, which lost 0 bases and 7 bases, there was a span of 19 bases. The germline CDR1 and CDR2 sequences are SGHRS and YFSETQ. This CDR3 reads CASSLAYGSGENEAFF. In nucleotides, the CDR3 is TGCGCCAGCAGCTTGGCCTATGGGTCGGGGGAGAATGAAGCTTTCTTT.

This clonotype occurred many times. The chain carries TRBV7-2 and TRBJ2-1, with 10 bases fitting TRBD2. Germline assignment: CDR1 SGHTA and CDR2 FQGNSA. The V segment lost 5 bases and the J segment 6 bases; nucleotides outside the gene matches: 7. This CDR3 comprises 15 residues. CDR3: CASSQSGGAVNEQFF. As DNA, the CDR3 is TGTGCCAGCAGCCAAAGCGGGGGGGCTGTCAATGAGCAGTTCTTC.

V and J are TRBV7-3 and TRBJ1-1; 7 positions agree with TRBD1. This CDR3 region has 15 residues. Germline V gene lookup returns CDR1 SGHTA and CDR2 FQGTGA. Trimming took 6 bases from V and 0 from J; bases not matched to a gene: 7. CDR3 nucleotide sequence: TGTGCCAGCAGTTCCGGGGACAGACTGAACACTGAAGCTTTCTTT. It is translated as CASSSGDRLNTEAFF.

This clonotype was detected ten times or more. The CDR3 spells CASSFNREKAEQYF. DNA for the CDR3: TGTGCCAGCAGCTTCAACAGGGAGAAAGCCGAGCAGTACTTC. The V gene is TRBV7-2, the J gene TRBJ2-7; D possibly corresponds to TRBD1 (6 bases). Germline V gives CDR1 SGHTA, CDR2 FQGNSA. The ends were cut back, 3 bases at V and 6 bases at J, with 15 bases in the middle. The CDR3 length is 14 residues.

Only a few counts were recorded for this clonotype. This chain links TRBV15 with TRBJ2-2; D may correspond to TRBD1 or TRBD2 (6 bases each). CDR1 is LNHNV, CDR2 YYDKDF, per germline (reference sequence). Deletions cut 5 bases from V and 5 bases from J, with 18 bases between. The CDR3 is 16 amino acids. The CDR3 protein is CATSVGGLTRTGELFF. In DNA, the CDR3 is TGTGCCACCAGCGTGGGGGGCCTGACGAGAACCGGGGAGCTGTTTTTT.

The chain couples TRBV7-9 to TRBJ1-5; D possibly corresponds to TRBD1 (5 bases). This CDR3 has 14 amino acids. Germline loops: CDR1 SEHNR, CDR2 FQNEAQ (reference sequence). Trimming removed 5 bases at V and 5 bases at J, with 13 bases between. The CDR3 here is CASSGTGYHQPQHF. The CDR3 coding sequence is TGTGCCAGCAGCGGAACAGGTTACCATCAGCCCCAGCATTTT. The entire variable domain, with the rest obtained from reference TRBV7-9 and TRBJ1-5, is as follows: DTGVSQNPRHKITKRGQNVTFRCDPISEHNRLYWYRQTLGQGPEFLTYFQNEAQLEKSRLLSDRFSAERPKGSFSTLEIQRTEQGDSAMYLCASSGTGYHQPQHFGDGTRLSIL.